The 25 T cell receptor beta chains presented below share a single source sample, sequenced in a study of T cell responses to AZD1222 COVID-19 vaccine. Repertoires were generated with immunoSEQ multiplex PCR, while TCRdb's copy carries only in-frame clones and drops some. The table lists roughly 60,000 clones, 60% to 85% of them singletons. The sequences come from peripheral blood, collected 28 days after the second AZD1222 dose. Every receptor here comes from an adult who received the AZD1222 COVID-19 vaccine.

In DNA form, the CDR3 reads TGCGCCAGCAGCCATACCGGGACAGGAGGCTACGAGCAGTACTTC. Protein: CASSHTGTGGYEQYF. The V and J genes are TRBV4-3 and TRBJ2-7; TRBD1 matches at 8 bases. Losses at the gene ends were 3 bases for V and 3 bases for J; bases not matched to a gene: 7. The CDR3 is 15 residues long. Germline V lookup: CDR1 LGHNA, CDR2 YSLEER.

The CDR3 sequence: CASSPWGGASTEAFF. The CDR3 coding sequence is TGCGCCAGCAGCCCTTGGGGGGGCGCGTCGACTGAAGCTTTCTTT. V and J are TRBV5-1 and TRBJ1-1, with D perhaps TRBD1 (6 bases). Germline-derived CDR1 and CDR2 are SGHRS and YFSETQ. The CDR3 spans 15 residues. Trimming left V 4 bases short and J 5 bases short, with 18 bases between.

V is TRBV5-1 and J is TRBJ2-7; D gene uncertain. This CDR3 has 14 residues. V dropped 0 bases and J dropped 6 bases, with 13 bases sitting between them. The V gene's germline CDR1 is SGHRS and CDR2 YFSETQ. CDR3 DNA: TGCGCCAGCAGCTTGGCCCCTCAGACCTTCGAGCAGTACTTC. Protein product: CASSLAPQTFEQYF.

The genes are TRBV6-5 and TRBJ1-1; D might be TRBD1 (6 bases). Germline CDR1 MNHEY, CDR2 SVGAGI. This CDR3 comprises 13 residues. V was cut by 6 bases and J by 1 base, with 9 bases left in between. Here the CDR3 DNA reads TGTGCCAGCAGGCACAGGGAGAACACTGAAGCTTTCTTT. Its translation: CASRHRENTEAFF.

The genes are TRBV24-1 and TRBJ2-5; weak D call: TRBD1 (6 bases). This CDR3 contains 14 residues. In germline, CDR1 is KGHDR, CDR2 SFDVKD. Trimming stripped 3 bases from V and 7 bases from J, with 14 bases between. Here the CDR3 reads CATSDNRAPGTQYF. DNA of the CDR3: TGTGCCACCAGTGATAACAGGGCCCCGGGGACCCAGTACTTC.

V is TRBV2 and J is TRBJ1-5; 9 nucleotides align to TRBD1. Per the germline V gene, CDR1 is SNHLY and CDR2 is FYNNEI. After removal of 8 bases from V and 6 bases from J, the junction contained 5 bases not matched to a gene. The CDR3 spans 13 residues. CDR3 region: CASQGTGRQPQHF. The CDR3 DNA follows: TGTGCCAGCCAAGGGACAGGGCGTCAGCCCCAGCATTTT.

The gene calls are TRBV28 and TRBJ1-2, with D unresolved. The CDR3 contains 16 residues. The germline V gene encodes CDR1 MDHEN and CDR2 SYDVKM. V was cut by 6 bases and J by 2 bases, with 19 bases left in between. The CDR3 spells CASRPPPGQANYGYTF. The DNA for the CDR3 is TGTGCCAGCAGGCCCCCCCCGGGCCAAGCAAACTATGGCTACACCTTC.

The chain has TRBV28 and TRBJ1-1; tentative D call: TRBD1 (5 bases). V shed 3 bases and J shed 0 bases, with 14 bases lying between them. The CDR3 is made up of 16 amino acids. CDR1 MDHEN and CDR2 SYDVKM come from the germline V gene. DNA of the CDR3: TGTGCCAGCAGTTTTGACCGGGGCTTCATGAACACTGAAGCTTTCTTT. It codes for CASSFDRGFMNTEAFF.

The CDR3 bases are TGCTCCCAACCCCATGCCAGGAAGACCTACGAGCAGTACTTC. Translated, it gives CSQPHARKTYEQYF. The chain recombines TRBV29-1 with TRBJ2-7, with D hard to call. Germline V gives CDR1 SQVTM, CDR2 ANQGSEA. This CDR3 has 14 amino acids.

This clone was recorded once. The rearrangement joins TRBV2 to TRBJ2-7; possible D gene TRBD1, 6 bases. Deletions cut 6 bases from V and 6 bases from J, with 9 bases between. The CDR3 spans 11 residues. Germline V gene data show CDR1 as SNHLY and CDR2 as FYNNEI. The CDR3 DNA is TGTGCCAGCAGAGTCAGGGGCGAGCAGTACTTC. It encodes CASRVRGEQYF.

The CDR3 region has the DNA TGTGCCAGCAGTTCCGGGAGGGGGAGGGGAGAGCAGTTCTTC. Translation: CASSSGRGRGEQFF. The chain uses TRBV3-1 (or the pseudogene TRBV3-2) and TRBJ2-1; 8 bases line up with TRBD2. V trimming: 6 bases; J trimming: 10 bases; junction bases outside the gene matches: 11. CDR1 and CDR2 (germline): LGHDT, YNNKEL (reference sequence). CDR3 length equals 14 residues.

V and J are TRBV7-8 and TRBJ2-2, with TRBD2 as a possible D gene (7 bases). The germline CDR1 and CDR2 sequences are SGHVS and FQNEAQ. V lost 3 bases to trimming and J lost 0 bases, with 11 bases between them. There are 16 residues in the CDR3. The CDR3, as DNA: TGTGCCAGCAGCTTTACGGGGGGCGCGAACACCGGGGAGCTGTTTTTT. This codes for CASSFTGGANTGELFF. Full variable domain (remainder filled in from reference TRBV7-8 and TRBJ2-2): GAGVSQSPRYKVAKRGQDVALRCDPISGHVSLFWYQQALGQGPEFLTYFQNEAQLDKSGLPSDRFFAERPEGSVSTLKIQRTQQEDSAVYLCASSFTGGANTGELFFGEGSRLTVL.

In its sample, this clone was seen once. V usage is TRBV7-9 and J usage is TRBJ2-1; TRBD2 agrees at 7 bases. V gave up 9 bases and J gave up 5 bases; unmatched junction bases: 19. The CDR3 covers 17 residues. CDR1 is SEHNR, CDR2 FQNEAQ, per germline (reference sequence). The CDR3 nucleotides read TGTGCCAGTACACCTTTCCTCTCAAGCGGGGTCAACAATGAGCAGTTCTTC. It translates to CASTPFLSSGVNNEQFF.

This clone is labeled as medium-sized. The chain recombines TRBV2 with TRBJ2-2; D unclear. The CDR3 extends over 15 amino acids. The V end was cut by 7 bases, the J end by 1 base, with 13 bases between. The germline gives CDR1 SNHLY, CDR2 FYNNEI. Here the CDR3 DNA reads TGTGCCAGCACAAAAAGTACAGTGAACACCGGGGAGCTGTTTTTT. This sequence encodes CASTKSTVNTGELFF.

CDR3 nucleotide sequence: TGTGCCAGCAGTGATACGGGCAGGGGGCGGCGTTCACCCCTCCACTTT. This translates into CASSDTGRGRRSPLHF. The V call is TRBV25-1, the J call TRBJ1-6; 8 nucleotides align to TRBD1. The CDR3 sequence is 16 residues long. Per the germline V gene, CDR1 is MGHDK and CDR2 is SYGVNS. J lost 9 bases, V lost 3 bases, and 10 bases had no gene match.

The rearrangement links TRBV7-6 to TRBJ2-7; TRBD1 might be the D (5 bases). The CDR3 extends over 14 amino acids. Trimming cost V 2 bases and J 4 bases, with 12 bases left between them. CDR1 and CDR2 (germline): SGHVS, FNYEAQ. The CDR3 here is CASSLQQGGYEQYF. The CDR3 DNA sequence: TGTGCCAGCAGCTTACAGCAGGGTGGGTACGAGCAGTACTTC.

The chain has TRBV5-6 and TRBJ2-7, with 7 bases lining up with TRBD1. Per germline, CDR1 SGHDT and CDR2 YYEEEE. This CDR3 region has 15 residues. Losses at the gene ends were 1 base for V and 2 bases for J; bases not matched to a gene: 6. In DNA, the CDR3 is TGTGCCAGCAGCTTGTACCGGGACAGCGCCTACGAGCAGTACTTC. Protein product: CASSLYRDSAYEQYF. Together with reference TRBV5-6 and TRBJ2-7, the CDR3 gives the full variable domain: DAGVTQSPTHLIKTRGQQVTLRCSPKSGHDTVSWYQQALGQGPQFIFQYYEEEERQRGNFPDRFSGHQFPNYSSELNVNALLLGDSALYLCASSLYRDSAYEQYFGPGTRLTVT.

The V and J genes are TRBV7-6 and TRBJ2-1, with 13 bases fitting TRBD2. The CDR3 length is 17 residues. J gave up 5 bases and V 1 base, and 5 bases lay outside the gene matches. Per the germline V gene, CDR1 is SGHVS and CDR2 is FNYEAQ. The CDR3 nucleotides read TGTGCCAGCAGCTTAGGACTAGCGGGGGGCCCCCACAATGAGCAGTTCTTC. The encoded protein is CASSLGLAGGPHNEQFF.

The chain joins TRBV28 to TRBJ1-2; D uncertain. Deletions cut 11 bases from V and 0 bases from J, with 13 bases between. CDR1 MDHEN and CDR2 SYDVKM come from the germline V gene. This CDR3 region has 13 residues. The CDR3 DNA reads TGTGCCGCGCGAGAGTTTTCTAACTATGGCTACACCTTC. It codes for CAAREFSNYGYTF.

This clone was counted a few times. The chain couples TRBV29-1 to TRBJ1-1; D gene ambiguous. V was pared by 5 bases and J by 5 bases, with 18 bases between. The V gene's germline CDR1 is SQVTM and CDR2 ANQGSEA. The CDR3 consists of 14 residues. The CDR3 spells CSVMDAADRTEAFF. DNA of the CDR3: TGCAGCGTTATGGACGCCGCTGACCGGACTGAAGCTTTCTTT.

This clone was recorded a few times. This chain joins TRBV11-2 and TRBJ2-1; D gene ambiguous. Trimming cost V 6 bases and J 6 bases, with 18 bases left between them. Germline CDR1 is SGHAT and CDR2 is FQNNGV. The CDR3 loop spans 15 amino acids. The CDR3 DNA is TGTGCCAGCAGACCGCAGCCGACCGGTGGCAATGAGCAGTTCTTC. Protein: CASRPQPTGGNEQFF.

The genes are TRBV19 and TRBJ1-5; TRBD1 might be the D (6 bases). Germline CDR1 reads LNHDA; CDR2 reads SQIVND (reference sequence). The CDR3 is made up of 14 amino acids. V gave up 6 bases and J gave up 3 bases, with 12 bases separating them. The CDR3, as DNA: TGTGCCAGTAGCGCCGACAGGCTCAATCAGCCCCAGCATTTT. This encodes CASSADRLNQPQHF. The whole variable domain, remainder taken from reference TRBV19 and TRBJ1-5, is DGGITQSPKYLFRKEGQNVTLSCEQNLNHDAMYWYRQDPGQGLRLIYYSQIVNDFQKGDIAEGYSVSREKKESFPLTVTSAQKNPTAFYLCASSADRLNQPQHFGDGTRLSIL.

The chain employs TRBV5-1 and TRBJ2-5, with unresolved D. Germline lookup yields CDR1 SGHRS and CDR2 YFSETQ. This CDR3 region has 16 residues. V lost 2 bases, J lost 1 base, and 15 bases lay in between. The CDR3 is CASSFMGRASQETQYF. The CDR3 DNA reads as TGCGCCAGCAGCTTTATGGGTAGGGCTAGCCAAGAGACCCAGTACTTC.

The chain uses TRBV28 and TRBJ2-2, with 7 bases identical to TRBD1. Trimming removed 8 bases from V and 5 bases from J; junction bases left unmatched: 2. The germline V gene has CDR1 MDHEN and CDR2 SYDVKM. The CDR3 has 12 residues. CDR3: CASQGDTGELFF. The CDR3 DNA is TGTGCCAGCCAGGGGGATACCGGGGAGCTGTTTTTT.

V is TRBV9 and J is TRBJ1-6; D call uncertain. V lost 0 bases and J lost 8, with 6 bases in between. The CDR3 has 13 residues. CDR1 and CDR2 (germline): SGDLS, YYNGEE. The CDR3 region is CASSVAQDSPLHF. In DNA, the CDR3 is TGTGCCAGCAGCGTAGCCCAGGATTCACCCCTCCACTTT. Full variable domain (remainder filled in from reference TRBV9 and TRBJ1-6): DSGVTQTPKHLITATGQRVTLRCSPRSGDLSVYWYQQSLDQGLQFLIQYYNGEERAKGNILERFSAQQFPDLHSELNLSSLELGDSALYFCASSVAQDSPLHFGNGTRLTVT.